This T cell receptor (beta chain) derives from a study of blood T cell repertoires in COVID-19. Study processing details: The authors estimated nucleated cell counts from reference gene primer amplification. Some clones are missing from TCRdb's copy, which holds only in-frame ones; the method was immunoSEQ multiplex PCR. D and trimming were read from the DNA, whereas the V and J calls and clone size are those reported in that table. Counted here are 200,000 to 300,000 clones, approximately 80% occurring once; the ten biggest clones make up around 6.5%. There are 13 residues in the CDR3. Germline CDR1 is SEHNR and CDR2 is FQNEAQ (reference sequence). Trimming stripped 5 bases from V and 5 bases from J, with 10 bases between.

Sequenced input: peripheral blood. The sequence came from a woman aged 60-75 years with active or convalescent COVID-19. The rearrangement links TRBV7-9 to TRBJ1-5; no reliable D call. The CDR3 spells CASSLEGYQPQHF. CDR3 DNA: TGTGCCAGCAGCCTTGAGGGTTATCAGCCCCAGCATTTT.